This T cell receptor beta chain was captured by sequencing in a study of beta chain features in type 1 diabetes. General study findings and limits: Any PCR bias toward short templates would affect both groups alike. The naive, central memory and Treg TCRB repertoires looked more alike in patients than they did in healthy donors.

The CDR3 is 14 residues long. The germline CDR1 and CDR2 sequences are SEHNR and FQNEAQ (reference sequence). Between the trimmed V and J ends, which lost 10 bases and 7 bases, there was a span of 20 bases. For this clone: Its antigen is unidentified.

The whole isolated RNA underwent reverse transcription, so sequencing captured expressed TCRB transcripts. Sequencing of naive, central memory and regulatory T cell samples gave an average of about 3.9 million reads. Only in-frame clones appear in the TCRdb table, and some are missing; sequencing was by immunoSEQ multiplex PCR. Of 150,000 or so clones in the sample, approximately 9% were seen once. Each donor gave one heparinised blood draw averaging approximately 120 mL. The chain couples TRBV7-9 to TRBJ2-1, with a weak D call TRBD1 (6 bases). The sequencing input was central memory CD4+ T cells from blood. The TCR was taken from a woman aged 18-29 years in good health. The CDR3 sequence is CATIRTTGLNEQFF. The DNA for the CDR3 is TGTGCCACCATCCGTACGACAGGATTAAATGAGCAGTTCTTC.